This TCR beta chain was recorded in a study of beta chain features in type 1 diabetes. Study-wide results and caveats: A moderate, significant TCRB CDR3 shortening appeared in type 1 diabetes across four CD4+ subsets.

Expressed TCRB transcripts were sequenced because the isolated RNA had all been reverse transcribed beforehand. The protocol was immunoSEQ multiplex PCR, while the TCRdb copy is restricted to in-frame clones and leaves out a portion. The profile shows around 300,000 clones, 7.5% to 9.5% of them singletons. Regarding this clone: No antigen is known for it.

The origin of this receptor is a woman younger than 35 in good health. The material sequenced was central memory CD4+ T cells from blood.

The CDR3 is CASSGNRGGNSPLHF. The DNA of the CDR3 is TGTGCCAGCAGCGGAAACAGGGGAGGTAATTCACCCCTCCACTTT. The chain employs TRBV9 and TRBJ1-6; 7 positions agree with TRBD1. Germline V gene lookup returns CDR1 SGDLS and CDR2 YYNGEE. This CDR3 contains 15 residues. Unmatched junction bases numbered 6, after V lost 3 bases and J lost 6 bases.